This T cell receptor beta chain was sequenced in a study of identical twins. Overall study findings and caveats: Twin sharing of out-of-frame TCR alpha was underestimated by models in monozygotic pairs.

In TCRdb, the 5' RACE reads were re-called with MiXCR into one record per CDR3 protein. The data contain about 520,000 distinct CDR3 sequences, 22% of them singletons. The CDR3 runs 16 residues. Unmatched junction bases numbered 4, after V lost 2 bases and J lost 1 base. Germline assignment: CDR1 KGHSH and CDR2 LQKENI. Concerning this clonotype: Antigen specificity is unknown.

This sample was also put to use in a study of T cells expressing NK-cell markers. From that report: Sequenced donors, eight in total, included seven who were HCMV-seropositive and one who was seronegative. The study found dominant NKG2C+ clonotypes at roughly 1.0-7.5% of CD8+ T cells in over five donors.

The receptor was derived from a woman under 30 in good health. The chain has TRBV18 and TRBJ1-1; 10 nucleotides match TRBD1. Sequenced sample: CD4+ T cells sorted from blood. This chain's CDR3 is CASSPRGTGANTEAFF. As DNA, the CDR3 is TGTGCCAGCTCACCAAGAGGGACAGGGGCGAACACTGAAGCTTTCTTT.